This TCR beta chain was profiled in a study of T cell responses to AZD1222 COVID-19 vaccine. Turning to the study itself: Whether given at about 4 or about 12 weeks, second doses were pooled.

Profiling relied on immunoSEQ multiplex PCR, and the TCRdb table lists in-frame clones only, not all of them. The sample lists around 130,000 clones, 85% to 90% occurring once. The trim removed 0 bases at V and 0 bases at J, leaving 5 bases unmatched. There are 17 residues in the CDR3. Germline assignment: CDR1 SGHRS and CDR2 YFSETQ. This material consisted of peripheral blood, taken on day 0 of AZD1222 vaccination. The receptor was isolated from an adult in good health. This chain uses TRBV5-1 with TRBJ2-3; 9 bases map to TRBD2. CDR3 bases: TGCGCCAGCAGCTTGGCAGGACTAGCGAGGAGCACAGATACGCAGTATTTT. Protein product: CASSLAGLARSTDTQYF.